A selection of T cell receptor beta chains follows, all from one sample in a study of graft-versus-host responses after intestinal transplantation. Here immunoSEQ multiplex PCR was the method, and the copy in TCRdb shows in-frame clones only, minus some. This sample has more than 95,000 clones, with 90% found just once. These receptors have no identified antigens. Sequences were derived from unstimulated CD4+ T cells sorted from spleen or lymph node cells, sampled before intestinal transplant. The source of these receptors is a human donor who received an intestinal transplant. CDR3s include the opening cysteine and the closing phenylalanine or tryptophan. D genes are given only for firm matches. The listing skips clone size in some rows; elsewhere it reads once, few, many or a size class.

j_call d_call clone_size v_call cdr3_aa cdr3_nt
TRBJ2-1 - - TRBV9 CASSVRPGSDEQFF TGTGCCAGCAGCGTGAGGCCAGGGTCGGATGAGCAGTTCTTC
TRBJ2-3 - - TRBV28 CASRGAGVNTDTQYF TGTGCCAGCAGGGGCGCAGGGGTTAACACAGATACGCAGTATTTT
TRBJ1-2 - - TRBV6-1 CASSELRSHGYTF TGTGCCAGCAGTGAACTCAGGTCCCATGGCTACACCTTC
TRBJ2-3 TRBD2 - TRBV5-1 CASSFSGTSGSGTDTQYF TGCGCCAGCAGCTTTTCCGGGACTAGCGGGAGCGGCACAGATACGCAGTATTTT
TRBJ1-5 TRBD1 - TRBV12-5 CASSGTGNSNQPQHF TGTGCTAGTTCTGGGACAGGGAATAGCAATCAGCCCCAGCATTTT
TRBJ1-2 - - TRBV28 CASSFRGNYGYTF TGTGCCAGCAGTTTCAGGGGTAACTATGGCTACACCTTC
TRBJ2-3 - - TRBV4-1 CASSRGGAGPDTQYF TGCGCCAGCAGCCGGGGCGGGGCAGGGCCAGATACGCAGTATTTT
TRBJ1-5 TRBD1 - TRBV4-3 CASSHRGHQPQHF TGCGCCAGCAGCCACAGGGGGCATCAGCCCCAGCATTTT
TRBJ2-3 - - TRBV18 CASSPQGDTQYF TGTGCCAGCTCACCTCAGGGGGATACGCAGTATTTT
TRBJ1-5 TRBD1 - TRBV27 CASSFRDRLTQHF TGTGCCAGCAGTTTCCGGGACAGGTTGACCCAGCATTTT
TRBJ2-2 TRBD1 once TRBV5-1 CASSESGTGALNTGELFF TGCGCCAGCAGCGAAAGCGGGACAGGGGCCCTGAACACCGGGGAGCTGTTTTTT
TRBJ2-1 - - TRBV7-6 CASSFRGSYNEQFF TGTGCCAGCAGCTTCAGGGGTTCCTACAATGAGCAGTTCTTC
TRBJ2-1 TRBD1 - TRBV6-5 CASSPTGTGYNEQFF TGTGCCAGCAGTCCGACCGGGACAGGGTACAATGAGCAGTTCTTC
TRBJ2-3 - - TRBV9 CASSAPKTRSVTDTQYF TGTGCCAGCAGCGCCCCTAAGACTAGGTCCGTCACAGATACGCAGTATTTT